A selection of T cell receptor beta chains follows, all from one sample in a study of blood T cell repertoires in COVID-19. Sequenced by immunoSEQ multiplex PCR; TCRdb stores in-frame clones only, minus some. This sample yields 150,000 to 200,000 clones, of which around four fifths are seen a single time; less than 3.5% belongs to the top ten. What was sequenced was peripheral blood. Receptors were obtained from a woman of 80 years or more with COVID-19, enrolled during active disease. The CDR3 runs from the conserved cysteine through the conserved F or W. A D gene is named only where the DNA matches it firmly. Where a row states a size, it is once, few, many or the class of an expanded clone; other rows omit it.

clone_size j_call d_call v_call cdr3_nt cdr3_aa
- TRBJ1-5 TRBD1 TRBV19 TGTGCCAGTAGTATAGAGGGGCAGGGGGCCTATCAGCCCCAGCATTTT CASSIEGQGAYQPQHF
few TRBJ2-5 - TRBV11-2 TGTGCCAGCAGCTTTGTAGGGGGACAAGAGACCCAGTACTTC CASSFVGGQETQYF
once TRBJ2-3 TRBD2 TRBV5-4 TGTGCCAGCAGCCTTAGCGGGGGGGACACAGATACGCAGTATTTT CASSLSGGDTDTQYF
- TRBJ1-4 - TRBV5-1 TGCGCCAGCAGCTTGGCTATGGGGGCATGTAATGAAAAACTGTTTTTT CASSLAMGACNEKLFF
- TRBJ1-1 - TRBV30 TGTGCCTGGAGTGTCGGAGGGGCGGGCGACACTGAAGCTTTCTTT CAWSVGGAGDTEAFF
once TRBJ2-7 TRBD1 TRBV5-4 TGTGCCAGCAGCCTCCCCCGACAGGGGACAGTTGACGAGCAGTACTTC CASSLPRQGTVDEQYF
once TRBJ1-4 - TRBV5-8 TGTGCCAGCAGCTTGGGAGGCCTTGAGGAAGAAAAACTGTTTTTT CASSLGGLEEEKLFF
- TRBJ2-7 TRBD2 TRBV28 TGTGCCAGCAGTGGGACTAGCGGGAGGGGGGGCTACGAGCAGTACTTC CASSGTSGRGGYEQYF
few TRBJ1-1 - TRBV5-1 TGCGCCAGCAGCTCTGGCGCGGCCGGGTCCGGCACTGAAGCTTTCTTT CASSSGAAGSGTEAFF
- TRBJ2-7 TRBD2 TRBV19 TGTGCCAGTAGTCTAGCGGGGGGGGACTCCTACGAGCAGTACTTC CASSLAGGDSYEQYF
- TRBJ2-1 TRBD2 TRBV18 TGTGCCAGCTCACCACAGGGCTTAGCGGGACCTGAGCAGTTCTTC CASSPQGLAGPEQFF
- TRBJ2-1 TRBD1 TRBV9 TGTGCCAGCAGCGCACGGACAGAGACAGGGGAGCAGTTCTTC CASSARTETGEQFF
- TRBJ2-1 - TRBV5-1 TGCGCCAGCAGCCCCTTAAGCGGTGATGTCAATGAGCAGTTCTTC CASSPLSGDVNEQFF